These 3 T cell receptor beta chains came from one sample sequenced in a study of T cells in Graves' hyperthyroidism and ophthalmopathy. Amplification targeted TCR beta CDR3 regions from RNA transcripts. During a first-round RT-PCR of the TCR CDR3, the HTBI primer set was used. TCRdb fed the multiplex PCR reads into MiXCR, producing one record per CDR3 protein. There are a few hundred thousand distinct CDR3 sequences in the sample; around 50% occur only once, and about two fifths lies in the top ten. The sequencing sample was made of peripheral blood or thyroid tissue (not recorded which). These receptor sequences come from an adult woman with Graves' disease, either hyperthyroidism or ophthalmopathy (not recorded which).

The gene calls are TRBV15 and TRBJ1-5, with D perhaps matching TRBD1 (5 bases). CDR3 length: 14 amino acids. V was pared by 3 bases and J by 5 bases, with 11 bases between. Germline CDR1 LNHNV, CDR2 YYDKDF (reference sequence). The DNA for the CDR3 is TGTGCCACCAGCAGTCGTCAGGGAGATCAGCCCCAGCATTTT. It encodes CATSSRQGDQPQHF.

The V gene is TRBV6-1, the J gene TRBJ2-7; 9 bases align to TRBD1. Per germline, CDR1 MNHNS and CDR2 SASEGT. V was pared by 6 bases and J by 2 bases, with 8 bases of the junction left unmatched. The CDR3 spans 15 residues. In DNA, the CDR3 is TGTGCCAGCAGCCGAAACAGGGGGCGACCCTACGAGCAGTACTTC. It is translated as CASSRNRGRPYEQYF.

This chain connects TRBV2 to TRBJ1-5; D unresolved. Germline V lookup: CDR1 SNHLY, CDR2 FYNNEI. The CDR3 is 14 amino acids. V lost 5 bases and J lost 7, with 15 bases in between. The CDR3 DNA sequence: TGTGCCAGCAGTCGAAGAAGGGTTGGCCAGCCCCAGCATTTT. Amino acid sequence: CASSRRRVGQPQHF.